This passage covers 5 T cell receptor beta chains from one sample sequenced in a study of blood T cells in healthy people across ages. Next came a second PCR, run for about 7 to 12 cycles, which used a sample-barcoded 5' primer along with a J-beta primer mix. TCRdb independently ran MiXCR on the 5' RACE reads; one entry per CDR3 protein. There are 1.5 million to 2 million distinct CDR3 sequences in the sample; roughly 28% occur only once, and less than 9.5% lies in the top ten. Sequenced: blood. Receptors originate from a woman under 40 in good health.

The chain has TRBV5-1 and TRBJ1-2, with D unresolved. The CDR3 consists of 15 residues. V was pared by 1 base and J by 4 bases, with 14 bases between. Germline CDR1 SGHRS, CDR2 YFSETQ. CDR3 sequence: CASSLFLGRTYGYTF. CDR3 DNA: TGCGCCAGCAGCTTGTTCTTGGGAAGAACCTATGGCTACACCTTC.

V and J are TRBV6-5 and TRBJ1-5; D might be TRBD1 (5 bases). The CDR3 is made up of 13 amino acids. V shed 6 bases and J shed 7 bases, with 13 bases lying between them. The germline gives CDR1 MNHEY, CDR2 SVGAGI. The CDR3 protein is CASSRDQEQPQHF. CDR3 DNA sequence: TGTGCCAGCAGCCGGGACCAGGAGCAGCCCCAGCATTTT.

This clonotype was observed at least ten times. The chain employs TRBV5-1 and TRBJ2-7; unclear D gene. The CDR3 length is 13 residues. The ends were cut back, 4 bases at V and 0 bases at J, with 8 bases in the middle. The germline gives CDR1 SGHRS, CDR2 YFSETQ. The CDR3 loop reads CASSGSYSYEQYF. CDR3 bases: TGCGCCAGCAGCGGGTCCTACTCCTACGAGCAGTACTTC.

The V and J genes are TRBV4-2 and TRBJ2-1; D is uncertain. The J call is doubtful: the DNA matches TRBJ2-7 better. The CDR3 covers 15 residues. Germline V lookup: CDR1 LGHNA, CDR2 YNFKEQ. CDR3 sequence (DNA): TGTGCCAGCAGCCTTCGACGCAACGACGACAATGAGCAGTACTTC. Residues: CASSLRRNDDNEQYF.

On this clonotype itself: Since a much larger clone is just one base distant, this may be a read error. The chain is built from TRBV12-3 or TRBV12-4 and TRBJ2-5; TRBD2 matches at 12 bases. CDR3 length: 14 residues. Germline trimming cut 8 bases from V and 5 bases from J; bases unmatched to any gene: 6. The CDR3 sequence is CASGATSGSETQYF. The CDR3, as DNA: TGTGCCAGCGGTGCGACTAGCGGGAGTGAGACCCAGTACTTC.